Following are 32 T cell receptor beta chains from one sample sequenced in a study of blood T cells in healthy people across ages. A sample-barcoded 5' primer and a J-beta primer mix were used in a second PCR of about 7 to 12 cycles. A single record per CDR3 protein comes from TCRdb applying MiXCR to the 5' RACE reads. The sample has more than 900,000 distinct CDR3 sequences; around 29% are singletons. This sample also belongs to another study, concerning T cells of mothers and their children.

Sequencing used blood. The receptors derive from a woman aged 40 to 49 in good health.

In its sample, this clonotype was seen a few times. The chain employs TRBV20-1 and TRBJ1-2; no clear D gene. CDR3 length equals 18 residues. Trimming cost V 1 base and J 3 bases, with 24 bases left between them. Germline lookup yields CDR1 DFQATT and CDR2 SNEGSKA (reference sequence). CDR3 amino acids: CSARAPPSGPNVYYGYTF. In DNA form, the CDR3 reads TGCAGTGCTAGAGCCCCCCCGTCAGGCCCGAACGTTTACTATGGCTACACCTTC.

Many counts were recorded for this clonotype. This chain joins TRBV3-1 and TRBJ2-7; 8 bases line up with TRBD1. CDR3 length equals 14 residues. Germline assignment: CDR1 LGHDT and CDR2 YNNKEL (reference sequence). The ends lost 6 bases at V and 4 bases at J; junction bases unmatched: 8. The CDR3 DNA is TGTGCCAGCAGTACCGGGACAGGAGTATACGAGCAGTACTTC. Its protein product is CASSTGTGVYEQYF.

This clonotype was counted ten times or more. The rearrangement links TRBV12-5 to TRBJ2-5, with a possible D match to TRBD2 (6 bases). V was pared by 3 bases and J by 3 bases, with 8 bases between. CDR3 length: 13 residues. CDR1 is LGHNT, CDR2 FRNRAP, per germline. CDR3 sequence: CASGFWGEETQYF. The CDR3 bases are TGTGCTAGTGGTTTCTGGGGGGAAGAGACCCAGTACTTC.

As regards this clonotype: A single base separates this from a much larger clone, so it may be a read error. The rearrangement joins TRBV20-1 to TRBJ2-7; TRBD2 matches at 8 bases. CDR1 DFQATT and CDR2 SNEGSKA come from the germline V gene (reference sequence). The CDR3 extends over 14 amino acids. V lost 6 bases, J lost 5 bases, and 12 bases stayed unmatched. Here the CDR3 DNA reads TGCAGTGCCCTCCGCACTAGCGGTACCCACGAGCAGTACTTC. The encoded protein is CSALRTSGTHEQYF.

The table lists this clonotype with a few counts. The V gene is TRBV7-2, the J gene TRBJ2-2; D possibly corresponds to TRBD2 (6 bases). Germline assignment: CDR1 SGHTA and CDR2 FQGNSA. The CDR3 loop spans 16 amino acids. Trimming cost V 5 bases and J 1 base, with 14 bases left between them. The CDR3 coding sequence is TGTGCCAGCAGCGTGGCGCGGGGACTGAACACCGGGGAGCTGTTTTTT. Amino acids: CASSVARGLNTGELFF.

This clonotype was recorded many times. The chain links TRBV5-1 to TRBJ1-4, with TRBD1 as a possible D gene (5 bases). The CDR3 is 13 residues long. Between the trimmed V and J ends, which lost 8 bases and 4 bases, there was a span of 12 bases. CDR1 is SGHRS and CDR2 is YFSETQ in the germline V gene. CDR3 protein: CASSDIFNEKLFF. CDR3 nucleotide sequence: TGCGCCAGTTCGGACATTTTTAATGAAAAACTGTTTTTT.

On this clonotype: A much larger clone lies one base from this, so it may be a read error. The gene calls are TRBV29-1 and TRBJ1-2; D possibly corresponds to TRBD1 (6 bases). CDR3 length equals 13 residues. Germline V lookup: CDR1 SQVTM, CDR2 ANQGSEA. The chain's CDR3 is CSVEDRGDYDYTF. As DNA, the CDR3 is TGCAGCGTTGAAGACAGGGGAGACTATGACTACACCTTC.

This clonotype was picked up a small number of times. The chain recombines TRBV2 with TRBJ1-2; D uncertain. V lost 2 bases and J 4 bases, leaving 8 bases between the germline ends. CDR1 and CDR2 (germline): SNHLY, FYNNEI. CDR3 length: 13 residues. The CDR3 protein is CASSEQEGYGYTF. CDR3 DNA sequence: TGTGCCAGCAGTGAACAGGAAGGCTATGGCTACACCTTC.

The chain recombines TRBV15 with TRBJ2-5; D is possibly TRBD1 or TRBD2 (7 bases each). The DNA end is a closer match to TRBJ2-7, so the J assignment may be wrong. The CDR3 totals 14 residues. CDR1 is LNHNV, CDR2 YYDKDF, per germline (reference sequence). CDR3 in DNA: TGTGCCACCAGCACGGGGAGGGGGCCCGACGAGCAGTACTTC. Its protein product is CATSTGRGPDEQYF.

V gene TRBV20-1 combines with J gene TRBJ2-3; the match to TRBD2 covers 8 bases. CDR1 is DFQATT, CDR2 SNEGSKA, per germline (reference sequence). V was clipped by 7 bases and J by 7 bases; unmatched bases: 13. The CDR3 has 14 residues. CDR3 sequence: CSVSAGLELNTQYF. The DNA of the CDR3 is TGCAGTGTCAGCGCGGGACTAGAGCTAAATACGCAGTATTTT.

This clonotype was seen at least ten times. The chain joins TRBV20-1 to TRBJ2-7; D may be TRBD2 (7 bases). In germline, CDR1 is DFQATT, CDR2 SNEGSKA (reference sequence). This CDR3 is 15 amino acids long. Trimming took 5 bases from V and 4 from J, leaving 21 bases between them. The CDR3 sequence: CSAHSTGTNVYEQYF. CDR3 nucleotide sequence: TGCAGTGCTCACTCAACAGGGACTAACGTATACGAGCAGTACTTC.

This clonotype was detected only once. The rearrangement uses TRBV4-3 and TRBJ2-5; D possibly uses TRBD1 or TRBD2 (5 bases each). The DNA end is more similar to TRBJ2-7, so the J call may be wrong. The V gene's germline CDR1 is LGHNA and CDR2 YSLEER. There are 16 residues in the CDR3. The CDR3 coding sequence is TGCGCCAGCAGCCAAGATCGTGGAGCGCCGGGGCTCGAGCAGTACTTC. Translated: CASSQDRGAPGLEQYF.

The chain joins TRBV7-2 to TRBJ2-7; 7 bases map to TRBD1. This CDR3 contains 15 residues. Germline V gene lookup returns CDR1 SGHTA and CDR2 FQGNSA. V shed 5 bases, J shed 7 bases, and the junction held 14 bases outside the gene matches. CDR3 in amino acids: CASSADRATYNEQYF. Here the CDR3 DNA reads TGTGCCAGCAGCGCTGACAGGGCGACTTACAATGAGCAGTACTTC.

This sequence joins TRBV5-6 and TRBJ1-6, with unresolved D. CDR1 is SGHDT, CDR2 YYEEEE, per germline. Trimming pared 2 bases from V and 0 bases from J, leaving 9 bases between. The CDR3 has 16 amino acids. DNA of the CDR3: TGTGCCAGCAGCTTAAGGACGAGCTCCTATAATTCACCCCTCCACTTT. Protein: CASSLRTSSYNSPLHF.

The chain is built from TRBV20-1 and TRBJ2-3; TRBD2 agrees at 11 bases. Germline V gene sequence: CDR1 DFQATT, CDR2 SNEGSKA (reference sequence). With 6 bases clipped from V and 2 bases from J, the junction kept 10 bases outside the gene matches. This CDR3 region has 16 residues. CDR3 region: CSAGASGGFDTDTQYF. For the CDR3, the DNA is TGCAGTGCGGGGGCTAGCGGGGGGTTCGACACAGATACGCAGTATTTT.

A few counts support this clonotype. This sequence joins TRBV20-1 and TRBJ1-1; D gene unclear. The ends were cut back, 3 bases at V and 5 bases at J, with 16 bases in the middle. CDR3 length: 14 residues. Germline assignment: CDR1 DFQATT and CDR2 SNEGSKA (reference sequence). The CDR3 region has the DNA TGCAGTGCTAGCTCCCCGCAACGGGTGACTGAAGCTTTCTTT. Protein: CSASSPQRVTEAFF.

This clonotype was counted ten times or more. This chain uses TRBV20-1 with TRBJ2-4; D perhaps matches TRBD1 (5 bases). The germline V gene has CDR1 DFQATT and CDR2 SNEGSKA (reference sequence). CDR3 length: 15 amino acids. V shed 1 base and J shed 8 bases, with 18 bases lying between them. CDR3 nucleotides: TGCAGTGCTAGAGCCCCCGGGCAGGGTCAGGACATTCAGTACTTC. It specifies CSARAPGQGQDIQYF.

This clonotype was seen at least ten times. J is TRBJ2-7 and V is TRBV7-2; D is unclear. Trimming left V 2 bases short and J 5 bases short, with 7 bases between. Looked up from germline, CDR1 is SGHTA and CDR2 is FQGNSA. This CDR3 region has 12 residues. The CDR3 DNA sequence: TGTGCCAGCAGCTTACTTGGCCACGAGCAGTACTTC. Translated, it gives CASSLLGHEQYF.

This clonotype was seen repeatedly, ten times or more. The gene calls are TRBV7-2 and TRBJ2-1; no clear D. Per germline, CDR1 SGHTA and CDR2 FQGNSA. The CDR3 is made up of 13 amino acids. V gave up 3 bases and J gave up 7 bases, with 10 bases separating them. CDR3 protein: CASSFSETNEQFF. The CDR3 DNA sequence: TGTGCCAGCAGCTTTAGTGAGACAAATGAGCAGTTCTTC.

Remarks on this clonotype: A much larger clone differs from this one at a single base, so this may be a read error. J is TRBJ2-4 and V is TRBV27, with 8 bases aligning to TRBD1. TRBJ2-5 matches the DNA end more closely, so the J call is doubtful. Per germline, CDR1 MNHEY and CDR2 SMNVEV (reference sequence). The CDR3 is 14 residues long. The CDR3 loop is CVSSYDRGYETQYF. CDR3 in DNA: TGTGTCAGCAGTTACGACAGGGGATACGAGACCCAGTACTTC.

This clonotype has a handful of counts. The chain recombines TRBV7-2 with TRBJ2-7, with TRBD2 matching over 8 bases. With V trimmed by 5 bases and J by 4 bases, 10 bases remained unmatched. The CDR3 spans 15 residues. Germline V gene lookup returns CDR1 SGHTA and CDR2 FQGNSA. This CDR3 is CASSALYGGVYEQYF. CDR3 sequence (DNA): TGTGCCAGCAGCGCCCTCTACGGGGGGGTTTACGAGCAGTACTTC.

Of note for this clonotype: The germline gene is not matched at one end of the junction; a read error may be the cause. The V call is TRBV4-2, the J call TRBJ2-4; 8 bases fit TRBD2. The CDR3 extends over 17 amino acids. CDR1 is LGHNA and CDR2 is YNFKEQ in the germline V gene. As DNA, the CDR3 is TGTGCCAGCAGCCAAGACTCGGGAGGGAGGGCCAAAAACATTCAGTATTTC. Translation gives CASSQDSGGRAKNIQYF.

The chain employs TRBV18 and TRBJ2-4; a weak D match, TRBD2 (5 bases). The CDR3 totals 15 residues. V shed 6 bases and J shed 0 bases, with 12 bases lying between them. From germline, CDR1 is KGHSH and CDR2 LQKENI. The CDR3 nucleotides are TGTGCCAGCTCTACGGGATTGCTAGCCAAAAACATTCAGTACTTC. Translating it yields CASSTGLLAKNIQYF.

This clonotype turned up a few times. The chain recombines TRBV6-2 or TRBV6-3 with TRBJ2-1; perhaps TRBD1 as D (5 bases). CDR1 is MNHEY and CDR2 is SVGEGT in the germline V gene. The CDR3 consists of 18 residues. Trimming shortened V by 2 bases and J by 0 bases, and 17 bases separated the two germline ends. Written as DNA, the CDR3 is TGTGCCAGCAGTTACCCGGACATCGTTGTCTCCTCCTACAATGAGCAGTTCTTC. Residues: CASSYPDIVVSSYNEQFF.

This clonotype was found a few times. CDR3 sequence: CASSTPSVPANEQYF. The DNA for the CDR3 is TGTGCCAGCAGCACCCCCTCGGTGCCAGCGAACGAGCAGTACTTC. This sequence joins TRBV11-2 and TRBJ2-7; no clear D gene. The CDR3 totals 15 residues. V lost 5 bases to trimming and J lost 5 bases, with 19 bases between them. Germline CDR1 reads SGHAT; CDR2 reads FQNNGV. The full variable domain, completed using reference TRBV11-2 and TRBJ2-7, is EAGVAQSPRYKIIEKRQSVAFWCNPISGHATLYWYQQILGQGPKLLIQFQNNGVVDDSQLPKDRFSAERLKGVDSTLKIQPAKLEDSAVYLCASSTPSVPANEQYFGPGTRLTVT.

About this clonotype: This sequence may be a read error, since a much larger clone differs from it by one base. This chain links TRBV7-9 with TRBJ1-2; D perhaps matches TRBD1 (6 bases). CDR1 and CDR2 from the germline V gene are SEHNR and FQNEAQ (reference sequence). This CDR3 contains 13 residues. The CDR3 here is CASSRQENYGHTF. The CDR3 DNA sequence: TGTGCCAGCAGCCGACAGGAGAACTATGGCCACACCTTC.

In this sample, this clonotype turned up a few times. This sequence joins TRBV20-1 and TRBJ2-7; no clear D. Germline assignment: CDR1 DFQATT and CDR2 SNEGSKA (reference sequence). The germline V and J ends were trimmed by 7 bases and 1 base, with 8 bases remaining between them. This CDR3 comprises 11 residues. CDR3 in amino acids: CSVRLSYEQYF. The CDR3 DNA reads as TGCAGTGTGAGGCTTTCCTACGAGCAGTACTTC.

This clonotype occurred a few times. A read error may be the cause here, since a much bigger clone is one base away. The chain couples TRBV6-5 to TRBJ2-7; 8 bases are a match to TRBD1. Germline CDR1 MNHEY, CDR2 SVGAGI. This CDR3 contains 15 residues. The CDR3 spells CAGSYSDRGSYEQYF. The CDR3 DNA is TGTGCCGGCAGTTACTCTGACAGGGGCTCCTACGAGCAGTACTTC.

J is TRBJ2-5 and V is TRBV9; 9 nucleotides line up with TRBD2. The CDR3 covers 15 residues. Germline V lookup: CDR1 SGDLS, CDR2 YYNGEE. The V and J ends lost 3 bases and 1 base, in that order; junction bases with no gene match: 4. This CDR3 reads CASSATAGGQETQYF. Here the CDR3 DNA reads TGTGCCAGCAGCGCCACAGCGGGGGGCCAAGAGACCCAGTACTTC.

The table lists this clonotype with a few counts. The chain is built from TRBV29-1 and TRBJ1-1; 9 nucleotides match TRBD1. Trimming cost V 4 bases and J 4 bases; bases outside gene matches: 13. Germline V gene lookup returns CDR1 SQVTM and CDR2 ANQGSEA. The CDR3 loop spans 16 amino acids. The CDR3 loop is CSVGRGQGLSGTEAFF. The CDR3 DNA reads as TGCAGCGTTGGGAGGGGACAGGGCCTTTCGGGCACTGAAGCTTTCTTT.

Worth noting for this clonotype: Being one base from a much bigger clone, this may be a read error. This chain joins TRBV7-2 and TRBJ2-3; the D gene is possibly TRBD2 (5 bases). Germline V gene sequence: CDR1 SGHTA, CDR2 FQGNSA. This CDR3 region has 13 residues. CDR3 residues: CVSSLEESNTQYF. CDR3 nucleotides: TGTGTCAGCAGCTTGGAGGAGAGTAATACGCAGTATTTT.

This clonotype was found many times. The chain links TRBV5-1 to TRBJ2-1; D unresolved. Germline V gene sequence: CDR1 SGHRS, CDR2 YFSETQ. This CDR3 is built from 12 residues. Trimming removed 0 bases at V and 8 bases at J, with 6 bases between. The CDR3, as DNA: TGCGCCAGCAGCTTGGGGAAGGATGAGCAGTTCTTC. Translated: CASSLGKDEQFF.